This is a list of T cell receptor beta chains from one sample in a study of blood T cells in healthy people across ages. TCRdb re-called the 5' RACE reads with MiXCR, one entry per CDR3 protein. Among 650,000 to 1,000,000 distinct CDR3 sequences listed, around 36% were seen once. Sample: blood. These TCRs come from a man younger than 30 in good health. CDR3s include the opening cysteine and the closing phenylalanine or tryptophan. A D gene is named only where the DNA matches it firmly. Size tells how often a clone was seen (once, few, many) or the class of an expanded clone, and some rows leave it out.

.	TRBD2	TRBV30	TRBJ2-3	TGTGCCTGGAGTGTTGGTCGGGGGGATGCAGATACGCAGTATTTT	CAWSVGRGDADTQYF
.	.	TRBV12-3/TRBV12-4	TRBJ1-3	TGTGCCGGCAGTCCAGATGGCGGCTCTGGAAACACCATATATTTT	CAGSPDGGSGNTIYF
.	TRBD2	TRBV6-2/TRBV6-3	TRBJ2-4	TGTGCCAGCAGTTACACTGGGACTAGCCCCCCGAGAGGCATTCAGTACTTC	CASSYTGTSPPRGIQYF
.	.	TRBV25-1	TRBJ2-6	TGTGCCAGCAGTGCCCCTACTAGGATGGCTGGGGCCAACGTCCTGACTTTC	CASSAPTRMAGANVLTF
.	.	TRBV5-1	TRBJ1-6	TGCGCCAGCAGAGTTAGGACAGCAAATAATCCACCCCTCCACTTT	CASRVRTANNPPLHF
.	TRBD1	TRBV10-3	TRBJ1-1	TGTGCCATCAGTGAGGACAGGGGTTTCGGCACTGAAGCTTTCTTT	CAISEDRGFGTEAFF
.	TRBD2	TRBV10-3	TRBJ2-3	TGTGCCATCGCGGCTAGCGGGACAGATACGCAGTATTTT	CAIAASGTDTQYF
.	.	TRBV6-1	TRBJ1-2	TGTGCCAGCAGGGTGTGGGGGGCGGGCTATGGCTACACCTTC	CASRVWGAGYGYTF
.	.	TRBV2	TRBJ2-7	TGTGCCAGCAGTCACGTCCGCGACCTTAATACCTACGAGCAGTACTTC	CASSHVRDLNTYEQYF
few	TRBD1	TRBV6-6	TRBJ2-3	TGTGCCAGCAGTTACCCTAAGGGACAGCAAGGGACGCAGTATTTT	CASSYPKGQQGTQYF
.	.	TRBV29-1	TRBJ2-1	TGCAGCGTTGTAGCGGACACCTACAATGAGCAGTTCTTC	CSVVADTYNEQFF
few	TRBD1	TRBV20-1	TRBJ2-2	TGCAGTGCCGGGACAGGGAACACCGGGGAGCTGTTTTTT	CSAGTGNTGELFF
few	TRBD1	TRBV28	TRBJ2-3	TGTGCCAGCAGTTTCCGGACAGGGGCGTCAGATACGCAGTATTTT	CASSFRTGASDTQYF
few	TRBD1	TRBV20-1	TRBJ2-2	TGCAGTGCTAGAGACCGACAGGGGAGCGGGGAGCTGTTTTTT	CSARDRQGSGELFF
.	.	TRBV5-1	TRBJ2-7	TGCGCCAGCAGCGGAAAGAAATACAATGAGCAGTACTTC	CASSGKKYNEQYF
.	TRBD2	TRBV28	TRBJ2-5	TGTGCCAGCAGTCCCCCTCCCAGACTAGCGGGGCGAGGAGAGACCCAGTACTTC	CASSPPPRLAGRGETQYF
.	.	TRBV29-1	TRBJ1-1	TGCAGCGTTGATGGTTTAGGCAGGCGGAACACTGAAGCTTTCTTT	CSVDGLGRRNTEAFF
.	.	TRBV6-2/TRBV6-3	TRBJ2-7	TGTGCCAGCAGTTCCCCGGTACTCTACGAGCAGTACTTC	CASSSPVLYEQYF
once	.	TRBV4-1	TRBJ1-1	TGCGCCAGCAGCCAAGAGTCCGGGTTCTCTGAAGCTTTCTTT	CASSQESGFSEAFF
few	.	TRBV7-3	TRBJ1-1	TGTGCCAGCGGCTATGGGGAGGGGAAAGCTTTCTTT	CASGYGEGKAFF
once	TRBD2	TRBV10-3	TRBJ2-5	TGTGCCATCAGCAGACTAGCGGGAGTTTCTGAGACCCAGTACTTC	CAISRLAGVSETQYF
.	.	TRBV12-5	TRBJ2-3	TGTGCTAGTGGTCCCCCGGCTATCCGGGGCACAGATACGCAGTATTTT	CASGPPAIRGTDTQYF
.	TRBD2	TRBV7-2	TRBJ2-7	TGTGCCAGCAGACCGGGTGACAGCGGGGTGCCTCCCTACGAGCAGTACTTC	CASRPGDSGVPPYEQYF
.	.	TRBV27	TRBJ1-1	.	CASSFGPGTFF
many	.	TRBV12-3/TRBV12-4	TRBJ1-5	TGTGCCAGCAGTTTGTCCCGGGGTCAGCCCCAGCATTTT	CASSLSRGQPQHF
few	.	TRBV9	TRBJ2-3	TGTGCCAGCAGCGTAGATCGGTCTAGCACAGATACGCAGTATTTT	CASSVDRSSTDTQYF
few	.	TRBV6-2/TRBV6-3	TRBJ1-5	TGTGCCAGCAGTTACTCTCGCTGGACAGAGAACCCTGGCAATCAGCCCCAGCATTTT	CASSYSRWTENPGNQPQHF
.	TRBD2	TRBV7-3	TRBJ2-5	TGTGCCAGCAGCTTAGTCAGCTTGCGGGGGGCTCAAGAGACCCAGTACTTC	CASSLVSLRGAQETQYF
few	.	TRBV6-2/TRBV6-3	TRBJ2-4	TGTGCCAGCAGTTACTCAGAGTTTTTCAAAAACATTCAGTACTTC	CASSYSEFFKNIQYF
.	.	TRBV5-1	TRBJ2-2	TGCGCCAGCAGCTTGAATGGAGGACCCGGGGAGCTGTTTTTT	CASSLNGGPGELFF
.	.	TRBV2	TRBJ2-6	TGTGCCAGCAGTGCTTTGGGGGCTGGGGCCAACGTCCTGACTTTC	CASSALGAGANVLTF
.	.	TRBV7-2	TRBJ1-2	TGTGCCAGCAGCTTTACCGGAAGGGATAGCTACACCTTC	CASSFTGRDSYTF
.	TRBD1	TRBV9	TRBJ2-3	TGTGCCAGCAGCGTTGGACAGGGTGACATTAACACAGATACGCAGTATTTT	CASSVGQGDINTDTQYF
many	.	TRBV12-3/TRBV12-4	TRBJ2-1	TGTGCCAGCATGAGGGGGAATGAGCAGTTCTTC	CASMRGNEQFF
.	.	TRBV20-1	TRBJ2-7	TGCAGTGCCGAACAGCCCGGGCAGTGGAATGAGCAGTACTTC	CSAEQPGQWNEQYF
.	TRBD1	TRBV5-1	TRBJ2-3	TGCGCCAGCAGCTTGGCCGCAGGGGGTTTGTCAGATACGCAGTATTTT	CASSLAAGGLSDTQYF
few	.	TRBV7-9	TRBJ2-5	TGTGCCAGCAGCCTTGGACCGGGACACCAAGAGACCCAGTACTTC	CASSLGPGHQETQYF
few	TRBD1	TRBV5-4	TRBJ2-7	TGTGCCACCTCCGTCGGGCAGGGGGCCTACGAGCAGTACTTC	CATSVGQGAYEQYF
few	.	TRBV5-1	TRBJ2-3	TGCGCCAGCAGCGTGGACGGAACTAGCACAGATACGCAGTATTTT	CASSVDGTSTDTQYF
many	TRBD1	TRBV7-9	TRBJ1-2	TGTGCCAGCAGCTTATACGGATGGCGGGACAGGGCAGTCTATGGCTACACCTTC	CASSLYGWRDRAVYGYTF
.	.	TRBV4-3	TRBJ2-5	TGCGCCAGCAGCCAGGATCTTACAGGGAGCGCCTACAATGAGCAGTACTTC	CASSQDLTGSAYNEQYF
once	.	TRBV29-1	TRBJ2-5	TGCAGTGCGGGGTCTCCTGGGGAGACCCAGTACTTC	CSAGSPGETQYF